The 16 T cell receptor beta chains in this list originate from one sample, sequenced in a study of blood T cell repertoires in COVID-19. Produced via immunoSEQ multiplex PCR; TCRdb's table is partial and in-frame only. The sample lists around 400,000 clones, 75% to 90% occurring once. Sequenced material: PBMCs or T cells enriched from blood (not recorded which). The origin of the receptors is a woman in her forties or fifties who had recovered from COVID-19.

V gene TRBV5-1 combines with J gene TRBJ2-5; D is ambiguous. Per the germline V gene, CDR1 is SGHRS and CDR2 is YFSETQ. Trimming removed 1 base from V and 2 bases from J, with 15 bases in between. The CDR3 consists of 16 residues. In DNA, the CDR3 is TGCGCCAGCAGCTTGAGTTCGTCGAGTTTACAAGAGACCCAGTACTTC. Translated: CASSLSSSSLQETQYF.

This clone was counted a few times. V usage is TRBV5-1 and J usage is TRBJ1-2; D is perhaps TRBD1 (5 bases). The V end lost 2 bases, the J end lost 2 bases, and 13 bases lay between the germline ends. This CDR3 region has 15 residues. Germline CDR1 is SGHRS and CDR2 is YFSETQ. The CDR3 DNA sequence: TGCGCCAGCAGCTTCGGAACAGGAACAAACTATGGCTACACCTTC. This gives the protein CASSFGTGTNYGYTF.

J is TRBJ1-3 and V is TRBV5-5; 9 positions agree with TRBD1. Germline V gene data show CDR1 as SGHKS and CDR2 as YYEKEE (reference sequence). J was trimmed by 4 bases and V by 3 bases; bases with no gene match: 8. This CDR3 is 16 amino acids long. CDR3 residues: CASSSGTGSLGNTIYF. The DNA of the CDR3 is TGTGCCAGCAGCTCCGGGACAGGGTCTTTGGGAAACACCATATATTTT.

The chain is built from TRBV7-2 and TRBJ1-3, with TRBD1 matching over 7 bases. The ends lost 5 bases at V and 2 bases at J; junction bases unmatched: 9. The CDR3 is 16 amino acids. The V gene's germline CDR1 is SGHTA and CDR2 FQGNSA. The CDR3 loop is CASSPGGIRTGNTIYF. The CDR3 DNA reads as TGTGCCAGCAGCCCAGGGGGGATCAGGACTGGAAACACCATATATTTT.

CDR3 bases: TGTGCCAGCAGTGAATTATTGGCGGGAGGATCCCTTTACAATGAGCAGTTCTTC. Translating gives CASSELLAGGSLYNEQFF. The chain carries TRBV6-1 and TRBJ2-1; 8 nucleotides line up with TRBD2. Germline V gene sequence: CDR1 MNHNS, CDR2 SASEGT. The CDR3 is made up of 18 amino acids. Trimming took 2 bases from V and 4 from J; bases not matched to a gene: 13.

The chain employs TRBV18 and TRBJ1-2, with 7 bases identical to TRBD1. The CDR3 has 16 amino acids. Germline trimming cut 7 bases from V and 2 bases from J; bases unmatched to any gene: 13. The germline V gene encodes CDR1 KGHSH and CDR2 LQKENI. For the CDR3, the DNA is TGTGCCAGCTTCCCTTTTCCCGGGACAGTGAACTATGGCTACACCTTC. Translation: CASFPFPGTVNYGYTF.

The chain carries TRBV6-4 and TRBJ2-6; 7 bases fit TRBD1. V was clipped by 6 bases and J by 0 bases; unmatched bases: 14. CDR3 length: 19 amino acids. Germline loops: CDR1 MRHNA, CDR2 SNTAGT. The CDR3 loop reads CASSRDQGVIDSGANVLTF. The CDR3 DNA is TGTGCCAGCAGCCGCGACCAGGGGGTGATAGACTCTGGGGCCAACGTCCTGACTTTC.

The gene calls are TRBV4-2 and TRBJ2-5, with TRBD1 matching over 7 bases. Trimming cost V 1 base and J 5 bases; bases outside gene matches: 13. Germline CDR1 LGHNA, CDR2 YNFKEQ. This CDR3 region has 17 residues. CDR3 sequence reads: CASSQVVRRDSRETQYF. CDR3 nucleotide sequence: TGTGCCAGCAGCCAAGTAGTCCGCCGGGACAGCCGGGAGACCCAGTACTTC.

CDR3 coding DNA: TGTGCCTGGAGGAATACAGGCCATGGCTACACCTTC. Protein sequence: CAWRNTGHGYTF. The chain couples TRBV30 to TRBJ1-2; the D gene is possibly TRBD1 (5 bases). The CDR3 sequence is 12 residues long. Germline V lookup: CDR1 GTSNPN, CDR2 SVGIG (reference sequence). The V and J ends lost 3 bases and 6 bases respectively, with 11 bases between them.

The V gene is TRBV5-1, the J gene TRBJ2-1, with 7 bases matching TRBD2. The CDR3 runs to 15 residues. With 4 bases clipped from V and 3 bases from J, the junction kept 7 bases outside the gene matches. The germline gives CDR1 SGHRS, CDR2 YFSETQ. CDR3 amino acids: CASSLGTTSYNEQFF. The CDR3 nucleotides read TGCGCCAGCAGCCTGGGGACTACTAGCTACAATGAGCAGTTCTTC.

The rearrangement joins TRBV2 to TRBJ1-1; D is ambiguous. The CDR3 length is 12 residues. The V and J ends lost 5 bases and 11 bases respectively, with 15 bases between them. CDR1 and CDR2 from the germline V gene are SNHLY and FYNNEI. As DNA, the CDR3 is TGTGCCAGCAGTCAACAGATCCCGATGGCTTTCTTT. This sequence encodes CASSQQIPMAFF. Complete variable domain (other parts from reference TRBV2 and TRBJ1-1): EPEVTQTPSHQVTQMGQEVILRCVPISNHLYFYWYRQILGQKVEFLVSFYNNEISEKSEIFDDQFSVERPDGSNFTLKIRSTKLEDSAMYFCASSQQIPMAFFGQGTRLTVV.

The chain has TRBV7-9 and TRBJ2-2, with D tentatively TRBD2 (5 bases). The V and J ends lost 5 bases and 3 bases respectively, with 13 bases between them. CDR3 length: 15 amino acids. Germline-derived CDR1 and CDR2 are SEHNR and FQNEAQ (reference sequence). The CDR3 region is CASSPSGLDTGELFF. The CDR3 nucleotides are TGTGCCAGCAGCCCCTCGGGGTTGGACACCGGGGAGCTGTTTTTT.

This clone was observed a single time. J is TRBJ1-1 and V is TRBV29-1, with D tentatively TRBD1 (6 bases). The germline CDR1 and CDR2 sequences are SQVTM and ANQGSEA. The CDR3 is 13 residues long. The V gene lost 6 bases and the J gene lost 1 base, with 12 bases spanning the gap. CDR3 loop: CSVNRVQNTEAFF. CDR3 bases: TGCAGCGTGAACAGGGTACAGAACACTGAAGCTTTCTTT.

The count of this clone is one. The genes are TRBV30 and TRBJ1-6; D gene ambiguous. Per the germline V gene, CDR1 is GTSNPN and CDR2 is SVGIG (reference sequence). V gave up 4 bases and J gave up 10 bases, with 17 bases separating them. This CDR3 region has 14 residues. CDR3 sequence: CAWKEGGIYSPLHF. CDR3 nucleotide sequence: TGTGCCTGGAAGGAAGGCGGGATTTACTCACCCCTCCACTTT.

The rearrangement uses TRBV4-2 and TRBJ1-1, with 10 bases fitting TRBD1. Unmatched junction bases numbered 5, after V lost 1 base and J lost 3 bases. Germline V lookup: CDR1 LGHNA, CDR2 YNFKEQ. The CDR3 is 16 residues long. DNA for the CDR3: TGTGCCAGCAGCCAAGCCCCGACAGGGGGCGACACTGAAGCTTTCTTT. Translation: CASSQAPTGGDTEAFF.

J is TRBJ2-2 and V is TRBV5-4; 13 bases line up with TRBD2. Germline-derived CDR1 and CDR2 are SGHNT and YYREEE (reference sequence). The ends lost 4 bases at V and 0 bases at J; junction bases unmatched: 3. CDR3 size: 17 residues. This CDR3 is CASSPLAGGANTGELFF. The CDR3 DNA follows: TGTGCCAGCAGCCCACTAGCGGGGGGGGCGAACACCGGGGAGCTGTTTTTT.